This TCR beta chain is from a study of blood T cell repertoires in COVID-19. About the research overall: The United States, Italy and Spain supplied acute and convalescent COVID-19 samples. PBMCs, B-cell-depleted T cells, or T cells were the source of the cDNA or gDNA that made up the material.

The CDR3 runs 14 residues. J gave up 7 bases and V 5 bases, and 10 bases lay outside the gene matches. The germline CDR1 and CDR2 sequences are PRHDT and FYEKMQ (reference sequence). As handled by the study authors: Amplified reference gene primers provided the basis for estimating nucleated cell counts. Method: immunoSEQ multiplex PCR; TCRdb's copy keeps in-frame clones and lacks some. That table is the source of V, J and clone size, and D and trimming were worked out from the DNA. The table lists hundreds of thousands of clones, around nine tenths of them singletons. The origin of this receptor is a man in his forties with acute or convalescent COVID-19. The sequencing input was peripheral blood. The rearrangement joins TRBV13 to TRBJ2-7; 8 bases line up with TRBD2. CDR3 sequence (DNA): TGTGCCAGCAGCCGGGGACTAGATAGCTGGGAGCAGTACTTC. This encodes CASSRGLDSWEQYF.